This entry describes one T cell receptor beta chain. In the authors' methods: From reference gene primer amplification, estimates of nucleated cell counts were derived. The repertoire was sequenced with immunoSEQ multiplex PCR; TCRdb's copy has only in-frame clones and lacks some. V and J calls and clone size are as listed in that table; D and trimming were resolved from the DNA. Here the sample spans 300,000 to 400,000 clones, around 87% being singletons. These data are taken from a study of blood T cell repertoires in COVID-19. Turning to the study itself: Acute and convalescent COVID-19 samples came from the United States, Italy and Spain. T cells, B-cell-depleted T cells, or PBMCs supplied cDNA or gDNA.

Losses at the gene ends were 5 bases for V and 2 bases for J; bases not matched to a gene: 16. Germline-derived CDR1 and CDR2 are LNHDA and SQIVND (reference sequence). The length of the CDR3 is 19 residues. Sequenced material: peripheral blood. The V and J genes are TRBV19 and TRBJ1-3, with TRBD1 identical over 9 bases. The sequence came from a woman between 45 and 65 years old who had recovered from COVID-19. The CDR3 loop is CASSPQGSGQGKAGNTIYF. The CDR3 DNA sequence: TGTGCCAGTAGTCCCCAGGGCTCGGGACAGGGAAAGGCTGGAAACACCATATATTTT.